This T cell receptor (beta chain) was recorded in a study of blood T cell repertoires in COVID-19. At the level of the study: Collection of acute and convalescent COVID-19 samples took place in the United States, Italy and Spain. T cells, B-cell-depleted T cells, or PBMCs provided the cDNA or gDNA that served as material.

The CDR3 spans 16 residues. Germline-derived CDR1 and CDR2 are SGHRS and YFSETQ. The V end lost 0 bases, the J end lost 2 bases, and 9 bases lay between the germline ends. In the original workflow: Cell counts per sample came from amplifying reference gene primers. Profiled with immunoSEQ multiplex PCR; TCRdb holds only in-frame clones, not every one. Clonal size and the V and J genes are those of that table, whereas D and trimming came from the DNA. The repertoire holds some 190,000 clones, with more than 75% as singletons. Sequencing used peripheral blood. This receptor was identified in a human donor in a cohort sampled during active COVID-19. The V call is TRBV5-1, the J call TRBJ2-6; D gene ambiguous. CDR3 amino acids: CASSLGAATGANVLTF. Written as DNA, the CDR3 is TGCGCCAGCAGCTTGGGGGCCGCGACTGGGGCCAACGTCCTGACTTTC.